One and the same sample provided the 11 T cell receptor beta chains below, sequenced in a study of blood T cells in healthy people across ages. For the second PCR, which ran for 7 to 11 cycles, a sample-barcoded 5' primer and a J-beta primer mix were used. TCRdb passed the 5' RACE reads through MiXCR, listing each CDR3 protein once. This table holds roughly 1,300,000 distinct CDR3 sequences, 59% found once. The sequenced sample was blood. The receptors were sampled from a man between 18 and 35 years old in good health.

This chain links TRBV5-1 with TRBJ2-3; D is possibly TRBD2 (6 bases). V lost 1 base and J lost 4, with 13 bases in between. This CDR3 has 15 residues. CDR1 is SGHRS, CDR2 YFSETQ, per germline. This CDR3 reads CASSLRTGASDTQYF. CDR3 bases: TGCGCCAGCAGCTTGCGAACGGGAGCCTCAGATACGCAGTATTTT.

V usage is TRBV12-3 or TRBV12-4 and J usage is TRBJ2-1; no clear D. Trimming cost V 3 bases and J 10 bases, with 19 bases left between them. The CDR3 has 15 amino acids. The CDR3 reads CASSFVFRDLGEQFF. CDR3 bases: TGTGCCAGCAGTTTTGTCTTCCGTGATTTGGGGGAGCAGTTCTTC.

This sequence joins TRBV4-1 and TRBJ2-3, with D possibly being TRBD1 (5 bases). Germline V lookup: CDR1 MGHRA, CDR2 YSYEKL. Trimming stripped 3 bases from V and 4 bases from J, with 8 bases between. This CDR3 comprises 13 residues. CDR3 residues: CASSHPGSDTQYF. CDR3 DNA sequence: TGCGCCAGCAGCCACCCAGGGTCAGATACGCAGTATTTT.

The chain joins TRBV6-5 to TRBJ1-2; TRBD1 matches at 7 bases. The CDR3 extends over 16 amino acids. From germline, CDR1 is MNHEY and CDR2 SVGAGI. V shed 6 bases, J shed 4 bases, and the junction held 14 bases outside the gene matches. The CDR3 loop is CASSLVARQGRYGYTF. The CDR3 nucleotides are TGTGCCAGCAGCCTCGTAGCCCGACAGGGACGCTATGGCTACACCTTC.

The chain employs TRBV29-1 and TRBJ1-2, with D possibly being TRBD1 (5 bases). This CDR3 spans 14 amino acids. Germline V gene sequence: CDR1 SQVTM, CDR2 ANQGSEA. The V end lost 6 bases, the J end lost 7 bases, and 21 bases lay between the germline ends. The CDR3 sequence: CSVPLQGPMFGYTF. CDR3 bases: TGCAGCGTCCCACTCCAGGGACCTATGTTTGGCTACACCTTC.

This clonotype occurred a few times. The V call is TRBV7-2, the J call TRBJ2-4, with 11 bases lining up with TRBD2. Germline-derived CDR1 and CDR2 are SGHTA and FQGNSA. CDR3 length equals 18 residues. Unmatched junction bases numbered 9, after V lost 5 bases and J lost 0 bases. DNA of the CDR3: TGTGCCAGCAGCGGTATGGCTAGCGGGGGGCTAGCCAAAAACATTCAGTACTTC. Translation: CASSGMASGGLAKNIQYF.

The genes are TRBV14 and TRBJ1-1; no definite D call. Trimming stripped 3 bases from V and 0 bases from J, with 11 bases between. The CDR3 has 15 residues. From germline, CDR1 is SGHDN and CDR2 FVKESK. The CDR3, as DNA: TGTGCCAGCAGCCATCGTCAGAGTTTGAACACTGAAGCTTTCTTT. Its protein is CASSHRQSLNTEAFF.

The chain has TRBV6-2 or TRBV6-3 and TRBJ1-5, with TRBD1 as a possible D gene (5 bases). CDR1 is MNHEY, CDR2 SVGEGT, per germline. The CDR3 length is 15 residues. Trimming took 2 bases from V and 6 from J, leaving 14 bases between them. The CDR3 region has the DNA TGTGCCAGCAGTTACGCTAGCGGGGGGAGTCAGCCCCAGCATTTT. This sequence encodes CASSYASGGSQPQHF.

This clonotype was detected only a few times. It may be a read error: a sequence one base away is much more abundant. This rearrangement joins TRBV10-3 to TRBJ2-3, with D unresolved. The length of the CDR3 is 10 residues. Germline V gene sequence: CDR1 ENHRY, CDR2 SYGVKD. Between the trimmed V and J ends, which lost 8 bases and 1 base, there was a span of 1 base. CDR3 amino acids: CAIGTDTQYF. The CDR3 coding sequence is TGTGCCATCGGCACAGATACGCAGTATTTT.

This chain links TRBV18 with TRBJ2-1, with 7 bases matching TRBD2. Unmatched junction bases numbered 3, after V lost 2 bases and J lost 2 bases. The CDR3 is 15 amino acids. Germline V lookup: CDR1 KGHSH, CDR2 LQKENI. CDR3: CASSPAAGTYNEQFF. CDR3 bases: TGTGCCAGCTCACCAGCAGCGGGGACCTACAATGAGCAGTTCTTC. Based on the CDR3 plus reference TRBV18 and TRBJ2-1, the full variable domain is NAGVMQNPRHLVRRRGQEARLRCSPMKGHSHVYWYRQLPEEGLKFMVYLQKENIIDESGMPKERFSAEFPKEGPSILRIQQVVRGDSAAYFCASSPAAGTYNEQFFGPGTRLTVL.

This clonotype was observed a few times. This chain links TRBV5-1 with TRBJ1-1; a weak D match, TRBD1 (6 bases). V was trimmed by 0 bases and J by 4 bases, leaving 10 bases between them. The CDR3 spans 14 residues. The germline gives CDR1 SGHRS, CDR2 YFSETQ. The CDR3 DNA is TGCGCCAGCAGCTTGGGACAGGTTTCCACTGAAGCTTTCTTT. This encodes CASSLGQVSTEAFF.